One and the same sample provided the 21 T cell receptor beta chains below, sequenced in a study of cytomegalovirus exposure and HLA in healthy donors. This table comes from immunoSEQ multiplex PCR, and its TCRdb copy is limited to in-frame clones, with some not included. Of approximately 280,000 clones in the sample, 70% to 90% were seen once. Sequenced input: PBMCs. Receptors originate from a woman aged 18-29 years in good health and CMV-seronegative.

J is TRBJ2-7 and V is TRBV18, with a weak D call TRBD1 (5 bases). Germline loops: CDR1 KGHSH, CDR2 LQKENI. The CDR3 totals 20 residues. Trimming took off 6 bases at V and 5 bases at J, with 35 bases between the two ends. The CDR3 nucleotides read TGTGCCAGCTCTCCTAGGGGCTTTCCCGCCGGACCAACACAGCGCGACGAGCAGTACTTC. Translating it yields CASSPRGFPAGPTQRDEQYF.

This chain uses TRBV30 with TRBJ2-5; TRBD1 might be the D (6 bases). Germline loops: CDR1 GTSNPN, CDR2 SVGIG (reference sequence). V was cut by 0 bases and J by 5 bases, with 13 bases left in between. This CDR3 region has 14 residues. The CDR3 region has the DNA TGTGCCTGGAGTGTAGGGGGAGCTGGGGAGACCCAGTACTTC. This codes for CAWSVGGAGETQYF.

The gene calls are TRBV5-1 and TRBJ2-2; tentatively, D is TRBD1 (6 bases). The germline V gene encodes CDR1 SGHRS and CDR2 YFSETQ. V lost 0 bases and J lost 7, with 13 bases in between. This CDR3 is 15 amino acids long. The CDR3 DNA follows: TGCGCCAGCAGCTTGGCTGGGGGCTTCGGCGGGGAGCTGTTTTTT. Its translation is CASSLAGGFGGELFF. Full variable domain (outside the CDR3, taken from reference TRBV5-1 and TRBJ2-2): KAGVTQTPRYLIKTRGQQVTLSCSPISGHRSVSWYQQTPGQGLQFLFEYFSETQRNKGNFPGRFSGRQFSNSRSEMNVSTLELGDSALYLCASSLAGGFGGELFFGEGSRLTVL.

V gene TRBV2 combines with J gene TRBJ2-7, with a weak D call TRBD1 (6 bases). The V end lost 6 bases, the J end lost 3 bases, and 15 bases lay between the germline ends. CDR3 length: 14 amino acids. CDR1 is SNHLY, CDR2 FYNNEI, per germline. CDR3 loop: CASSEQGTSYEQYF. The CDR3, as DNA: TGTGCCAGCAGCGAACAGGGTACCAGCTACGAGCAGTACTTC.

This clone turned up a few times. The CDR3 loop reads CASSPSGTGELFF. Written as DNA, the CDR3 is TGTGCCAGCTCACCGTCCGGGACCGGGGAGCTGTTTTTT. This chain connects TRBV18 to TRBJ2-2, with D hard to call. Germline values: CDR1 KGHSH, CDR2 LQKENI. V was cut by 3 bases and J by 5 bases, with 7 bases left in between. The length of the CDR3 is 13 residues. The complete variable domain, with remaining parts taken from reference TRBV18 and TRBJ2-2, reads NAGVMQNPRHLVRRRGQEARLRCSPMKGHSHVYWYRQLPEEGLKFMVYLQKENIIDESGMPKERFSAEFPKEGPSILRIQQVVRGDSAAYFCASSPSGTGELFFGEGSRLTVL.

The gene calls are TRBV29-1 and TRBJ1-1; D unclear. CDR3 size: 16 residues. Germline V gene sequence: CDR1 SQVTM, CDR2 ANQGSEA. V was cut by 2 bases and J by 6 bases, with 22 bases left in between. CDR3 sequence (DNA): TGCAGCGTTGAAAGCAGGAGGGTGGCCCAGATCCCTGAAGCTTTCTTT. Its protein product is CSVESRRVAQIPEAFF.

V is TRBV2 and J is TRBJ2-3; 8 nucleotides line up with TRBD2. Germline loops: CDR1 SNHLY, CDR2 FYNNEI. The CDR3 spans 15 residues. V shed 3 bases, J shed 4 bases, and the junction held 6 bases outside the gene matches. As DNA, the CDR3 is TGTGCCAGCAGTGATAGACTAGCGTCGGCAGATACGCAGTATTTT. Its protein product is CASSDRLASADTQYF.

The chain links TRBV5-1 to TRBJ1-2; D may be TRBD1 (6 bases). CDR1 is SGHRS and CDR2 is YFSETQ in the germline V gene. With 4 bases removed from V and 4 bases from J, the gap between germline ends came to 11 bases. The CDR3 extends over 13 amino acids. CDR3 sequence reads: CASSPRDIYGYTF. CDR3 DNA: TGCGCCAGCAGCCCGAGGGACATCTATGGCTACACCTTC.

V gene TRBV5-1 combines with J gene TRBJ2-2; no firm D call. The CDR3 runs 16 residues. The germline V and J ends were trimmed by 0 bases and 4 bases, with 13 bases remaining between them. The germline V gene encodes CDR1 SGHRS and CDR2 YFSETQ. Here the CDR3 reads CASSLAGGVSTGELFF. The CDR3 nucleotides read TGCGCCAGCAGCTTGGCCGGCGGAGTTAGCACCGGGGAGCTGTTTTTT.

This clone came up once. The gene calls are TRBV2 and TRBJ1-1; D is uncertain. The CDR3 spans 14 residues. Trimming cost V 4 bases and J 5 bases, with 14 bases left between them. Germline-derived CDR1 and CDR2 are SNHLY and FYNNEI. CDR3 protein: CASSVEALGTEAFF. The CDR3, as DNA: TGTGCCAGCAGTGTGGAGGCGCTGGGGACTGAAGCTTTCTTT.

This clone was counted once. V is TRBV11-2 and J is TRBJ2-7, with 8 bases identical to TRBD1. Germline V gene lookup returns CDR1 SGHAT and CDR2 FQNNGV. V lost 3 bases to trimming and J lost 0 bases; unmatched junction nucleotides: 4. The CDR3 sequence is 15 residues long. The CDR3 sequence: CASSLVDRDSYEQYF. In nucleotides, the CDR3 is TGTGCCAGCAGCTTGGTGGACAGGGACTCCTACGAGCAGTACTTC.

The chain joins TRBV5-4 to TRBJ2-7; TRBD2 agrees at 9 bases. Germline trimming cut 6 bases from V and 0 bases from J; bases unmatched to any gene: 4. This CDR3 has 14 residues. Germline lookup yields CDR1 SGHNT and CDR2 YYREEE (reference sequence). The CDR3 sequence: CASTATSGSYEQYF. The CDR3 DNA sequence: TGTGCCAGCACCGCGACTAGCGGCTCCTACGAGCAGTACTTC.

This clone was picked up one time. This chain uses TRBV6-5 with TRBJ2-7; 10 bases agree with TRBD2. With V trimmed by 0 bases and J by 6 bases, 8 bases remained unmatched. Per germline, CDR1 MNHEY and CDR2 SVGAGI. The CDR3 is 16 amino acids. The CDR3 reads CASSYSRSGRAFEQYF. The CDR3 region has the DNA TGTGCCAGCAGTTACTCGAGAAGCGGGAGGGCCTTCGAGCAGTACTTC.

This clone was picked up one time. The chain uses TRBV6-4 and TRBJ2-3; 8 bases align to TRBD2. The ends lost 0 bases at V and 2 bases at J; junction bases unmatched: 4. Germline V CDR1 and CDR2: MRHNA, SNTAGT. The CDR3 sequence is 16 residues long. The CDR3: CASSDSWTSTTDTQYF. The CDR3 nucleotides are TGTGCCAGCAGTGACTCGTGGACTAGCACCACAGATACGCAGTATTTT.

The chain is built from TRBV6-5 and TRBJ1-2; D not resolved. From germline, CDR1 is MNHEY and CDR2 SVGAGI. CDR3 length: 16 residues. V lost 1 base to trimming and J lost 4 bases, with 16 bases between them. This CDR3 is CASSYFETLTTYGYTF. The CDR3 nucleotides are TGTGCCAGCAGTTACTTCGAAACACTAACTACCTATGGCTACACCTTC.

The CDR3 loop reads CASSPLTRPNYGYTF. In DNA form, the CDR3 reads TGTGCCAGCAGCCCCCTGACTCGACCTAACTATGGCTACACCTTC. This rearrangement joins TRBV11-2 to TRBJ1-2; unclear D gene. V was cut by 5 bases and J by 0 bases, with 13 bases left in between. The germline V gene has CDR1 SGHAT and CDR2 FQNNGV. The CDR3 sequence is 15 residues long.

This clone was counted a single time. This chain joins TRBV28 and TRBJ2-5, with D possibly being TRBD2 (7 bases). This CDR3 has 14 amino acids. V lost 6 bases and J lost 1, with 12 bases in between. CDR1 and CDR2 (germline): MDHEN, SYDVKM. CDR3: CASRGGGTQETQYF. Written as DNA, the CDR3 is TGTGCCAGCAGGGGAGGGGGGACCCAAGAGACCCAGTACTTC.

The CDR3 DNA reads TGTGCCAGCAGCTTTCAGGGGGATAATGAAAAACTGTTTTTT. Protein product: CASSFQGDNEKLFF. The chain recombines TRBV6-5 with TRBJ1-4, with 7 bases that match TRBD1. The CDR3 loop spans 14 amino acids. The J segment lost 4 bases and the V segment lost 6 bases, leaving 5 bases of the junction unmatched. The V gene's germline CDR1 is MNHEY and CDR2 SVGAGI.

The chain is built from TRBV18 and TRBJ1-2; possibly TRBD1 for D (5 bases). V lost 6 bases, J lost 8 bases, and 16 bases lay in between. This CDR3 spans 13 amino acids. Per the germline V gene, CDR1 is KGHSH and CDR2 is LQKENI. This chain's CDR3 is CASSNGDSLGYTF. The CDR3 DNA reads as TGTGCCAGCTCTAACGGGGACTCGTTAGGCTACACCTTC.

The V call is TRBV6-1, the J call TRBJ2-5, with TRBD2 as a possible D gene (5 bases). The germline CDR1 and CDR2 sequences are MNHNS and SASEGT. The V end was cut by 6 bases, the J end by 2 bases, with 7 bases between. The CDR3 contains 12 residues. The chain's CDR3 is CASSPGQETQYF. CDR3 nucleotide sequence: TGTGCCAGCAGCCCGGGACAAGAGACCCAGTACTTC.

V usage is TRBV5-4 and J usage is TRBJ1-2, with D maybe TRBD1 (5 bases). CDR3 length equals 16 residues. The germline V gene encodes CDR1 SGHNT and CDR2 YYREEE (reference sequence). V dropped 4 bases and J dropped 3 bases, with 19 bases sitting between them. As DNA, the CDR3 is TGTGCCAGCAGCCGGAGGGGCAGGGTAGAGGACTATGGCTACACCTTC. Translated, it gives CASSRRGRVEDYGYTF.